The 28 T cell receptor beta chains below come from one sample, sequenced in a study of T cell responses to AZD1222 COVID-19 vaccine. The table came from immunoSEQ multiplex PCR; TCRdb's copy has only in-frame clones and leaves some out. The sample yields 100,000 to 120,000 clones, just under 95% seen once. The source material was peripheral blood, sampled on day 0 of AZD1222 vaccination. The source of these receptors is an adult in good health.

A single count supports this clone. This chain joins TRBV5-1 and TRBJ2-7; D is undetermined. Trimming removed 4 bases at V and 3 bases at J, with 14 bases between. The CDR3 runs 14 residues. Germline CDR1 and CDR2: SGHRS and YFSETQ. CDR3 sequence reads: CASSGQNRDYEQYF. The CDR3 DNA reads TGCGCCAGCAGCGGCCAGAATCGAGACTACGAGCAGTACTTC.

Notes on this clone: The same CDR3 arises from other DNA sequences in this sample as well. This rearrangement joins TRBV3-1 (or the pseudogene TRBV3-2) to TRBJ1-5; 8 positions agree with TRBD1. V shed 1 base and J 4 bases; nucleotides not matched to a gene: 0. The CDR3 totals 14 residues. In germline, CDR1 is LGHDT, CDR2 YNNKEL (reference sequence). The CDR3 sequence: CASSQGQGNQPQHF. The CDR3 coding sequence is TGTGCCAGCAGCCAAGGACAGGGGAATCAGCCCCAGCATTTT.

This chain links TRBV10-3 with TRBJ2-2; 7 bases agree with TRBD2. V shed 0 bases, J shed 0 bases, and the junction held 4 bases outside the gene matches. CDR3 length equals 17 residues. Germline V gene data show CDR1 as ENHRY and CDR2 as SYGVKD. The CDR3 sequence: CAISESKRGPNTGELFF. The CDR3 DNA reads as TGTGCCATCAGTGAGTCGAAGCGGGGCCCGAACACCGGGGAGCTGTTTTTT.

This chain uses TRBV12-5 with TRBJ2-7; 11 positions match TRBD2. V shed 6 bases and J 3 bases; nucleotides not matched to a gene: 4. Germline CDR1 is LGHNT and CDR2 is FRNRAP. The CDR3 spans 14 residues. Written as DNA, the CDR3 is TGTGCTAGTGGAAGGGGACTAGCGGACTACGAGCAGTACTTC. This codes for CASGRGLADYEQYF.

The V and J genes are TRBV5-1 and TRBJ1-1, with D tentatively TRBD1 (6 bases). Germline V gives CDR1 SGHRS, CDR2 YFSETQ. With 4 bases removed from V and 6 bases from J, the gap between germline ends came to 13 bases. The CDR3 totals 13 residues. CDR3 nucleotides: TGCGCCAGCAGCACAACAGGGTCGTCTGAAGCTTTCTTT. Protein sequence: CASSTTGSSEAFF.

This clone was observed once. The chain has TRBV11-3 and TRBJ2-1; no definite D call. Trimming removed 7 bases at V and 8 bases at J, with 12 bases between. The germline CDR1 and CDR2 sequences are SGHNT and YENEEA. This CDR3 contains 12 residues. Written as DNA, the CDR3 is TGTGCCAGCACCTCCTTTGGGGATGAGCAGTTCTTC. Its translation is CASTSFGDEQFF.

This chain uses TRBV27 with TRBJ2-1; TRBD2 agrees at 13 bases. Germline values: CDR1 MNHEY, CDR2 SMNVEV (reference sequence). J gave up 0 bases and V 6 bases, and 11 bases lay outside the gene matches. The CDR3 loop spans 19 amino acids. CDR3: CASRAPPGLAGSSYNEQFF. CDR3 nucleotide sequence: TGTGCCAGCAGGGCGCCCCCGGGACTAGCGGGGAGCTCCTACAATGAGCAGTTCTTC.

The chain recombines TRBV18 with TRBJ2-1; TRBD2 is a possible D gene (5 bases). Germline V gene lookup returns CDR1 KGHSH and CDR2 LQKENI. The length of the CDR3 is 12 residues. Trimming took off 3 bases at V and 5 bases at J, with 5 bases between the two ends. The CDR3 DNA follows: TGTGCCAGCTCACCGGGAGACAATGAGCAGTTCTTC. Protein sequence: CASSPGDNEQFF.

The chain is built from TRBV6-1 and TRBJ2-3, with D tentatively TRBD2 (5 bases). This CDR3 contains 17 residues. With 4 bases removed from V and 1 base from J, the gap between germline ends came to 18 bases. Germline CDR1 and CDR2: MNHNS and SASEGT. The CDR3 DNA reads as TGTGCCAGCAGTGGGTGGGCGTATAGCGAAGGCACAGATACGCAGTATTTT. It translates to CASSGWAYSEGTDTQYF.

The V call is TRBV19, the J call TRBJ1-4; D is perhaps TRBD1 (5 bases). The V gene's germline CDR1 is LNHDA and CDR2 SQIVND (reference sequence). There are 13 residues in the CDR3. V was clipped by 8 bases and J by 10 bases, with 17 bases between them. CDR3 sequence reads: CASSTDYKGKLFF. CDR3 in DNA: TGTGCCAGTTCGACAGACTATAAGGGAAAACTGTTTTTT.

This chain connects TRBV28 to TRBJ1-5; 7 nucleotides align to TRBD1. This CDR3 is built from 17 residues. The V and J ends lost 3 bases and 0 bases, in that order; junction bases with no gene match: 8. In germline, CDR1 is MDHEN, CDR2 SYDVKM. The CDR3 loop is CASSLGDRRFSNQPQHF. CDR3 nucleotide sequence: TGTGCCAGCAGTTTGGGGGACAGACGTTTTAGCAATCAGCCCCAGCATTTT.

The chain carries TRBV19 and TRBJ1-6; D not certain. The CDR3 runs 14 residues. CDR1 and CDR2 (germline): LNHDA, SQIVND (reference sequence). Trimming removed 5 bases from V and 0 bases from J, with 5 bases in between. The CDR3 region has the DNA TGTGCCAGTAGTCCTGTCTCCTATAATTCACCCCTCCACTTT. Translation: CASSPVSYNSPLHF. Supplemented by reference TRBV19 and TRBJ1-6, the full variable domain reads DGGITQSPKYLFRKEGQNVTLSCEQNLNHDAMYWYRQDPGQGLRLIYYSQIVNDFQKGDIAEGYSVSREKKESFPLTVTSAQKNPTAFYLCASSPVSYNSPLHFGNGTRLTVT.

The chain joins TRBV27 to TRBJ1-2; D remains unclear. In germline, CDR1 is MNHEY, CDR2 SMNVEV (reference sequence). CDR3 length: 14 residues. Trimming took 5 bases from V and 4 from J, leaving 14 bases between them. The CDR3 DNA sequence: TGTGCCAGCAGTGCCCGGACCCCGACCTATGGCTACACCTTC. Protein: CASSARTPTYGYTF.

The V and J genes are TRBV27 and TRBJ2-1; 9 nucleotides line up with TRBD1. The CDR3 extends over 14 amino acids. V trimming: 4 bases; J trimming: 7 bases; junction bases outside the gene matches: 5. Per the germline V gene, CDR1 is MNHEY and CDR2 is SMNVEV (reference sequence). CDR3 sequence reads: CASSSGQGLNEQFF. CDR3 sequence (DNA): TGTGCCAGCAGTTCGGGACAGGGCCTGAATGAGCAGTTCTTC.

The CDR3 region is CASSLSKGTEAFF. CDR3 DNA: TGTGCCAGCAGTTTGAGTAAGGGGACTGAAGCTTTCTTT. This sequence joins TRBV28 and TRBJ1-1; D might be TRBD1 (5 bases). This CDR3 contains 13 residues. Trimming left V 3 bases short and J 5 bases short, with 10 bases between. Germline V gene sequence: CDR1 MDHEN, CDR2 SYDVKM. Supplemented by reference TRBV28 and TRBJ1-1, the full variable domain reads DVKVTQSSRYLVKRTGEKVFLECVQDMDHENMFWYRQDPGLGLRLIYFSYDVKMKEKGDIPEGYSVSREKKERFSLILESASTNQTSMYLCASSLSKGTEAFFGQGTRLTVV.

V and J are TRBV5-4 and TRBJ1-1; no clear D. The CDR3 spans 14 residues. Germline V gene lookup returns CDR1 SGHNT and CDR2 YYREEE (reference sequence). V was clipped by 2 bases and J by 0 bases, with 8 bases between them. CDR3 coding DNA: TGTGCCAGCAGCTTCGGGATCCTGAACACTGAAGCTTTCTTT. Its translation: CASSFGILNTEAFF.

The chain recombines TRBV7-9 with TRBJ1-1; D gene unclear. Germline V CDR1 and CDR2: SEHNR, FQNEAQ (reference sequence). Trimming stripped 6 bases from V and 1 base from J, with 3 bases between. The CDR3 totals 11 residues. The CDR3 nucleotides are TGTGCCAGCAGAAGGAACACTGAAGCTTTCTTT. It yields the protein CASRRNTEAFF.

This clone was detected once. The J gene is TRBJ1-2, the V gene TRBV5-6; no definite D call. The CDR3 is made up of 11 amino acids. Trimming removed 3 bases from V and 6 bases from J, with 6 bases in between. Germline V gives CDR1 SGHDT, CDR2 YYEEEE. CDR3 region: CASSSGDGYTF. As DNA, the CDR3 is TGTGCCAGCAGCTCAGGCGATGGCTACACCTTC.

This rearrangement joins TRBV18 to TRBJ1-4, with 8 bases aligning to TRBD1. The CDR3 sequence is 15 residues long. V shed 3 bases and J 1 base; nucleotides not matched to a gene: 1. The germline V gene encodes CDR1 KGHSH and CDR2 LQKENI. CDR3: CASSPTGGTNEKLFF. CDR3 in DNA: TGTGCCAGCTCACCTACAGGGGGAACTAATGAAAAACTGTTTTTT. The full variable domain, in which reference TRBV18 and TRBJ1-4 provide the parts outside the CDR3, is NAGVMQNPRHLVRRRGQEARLRCSPMKGHSHVYWYRQLPEEGLKFMVYLQKENIIDESGMPKERFSAEFPKEGPSILRIQQVVRGDSAAYFCASSPTGGTNEKLFFGSGTQLSVL.

This chain connects TRBV27 to TRBJ1-2; 7 nucleotides line up with TRBD1. The germline V gene encodes CDR1 MNHEY and CDR2 SMNVEV (reference sequence). With 2 bases clipped from V and 4 bases from J, the junction kept 7 bases outside the gene matches. This CDR3 comprises 15 residues. The CDR3 sequence: CASSLEGARSYGYTF. The CDR3 nucleotides are TGTGCCAGCAGTTTAGAGGGGGCGAGGAGCTATGGCTACACCTTC.

As concerns this clone: This sample includes further DNA sequences coding for the same CDR3. The chain couples TRBV28 to TRBJ2-7; D uncertain. V lost 3 bases and J 3 bases, leaving 3 bases between the germline ends. CDR3 length equals 11 residues. Germline CDR1 is MDHEN and CDR2 is SYDVKM. This CDR3 reads CASSFSYEQYF. The CDR3, as DNA: TGTGCCAGCAGTTTCAGCTACGAGCAGTACTTC.

V is TRBV11-2 and J is TRBJ1-2; a possible D gene is TRBD1 (6 bases). Germline lookup yields CDR1 SGHAT and CDR2 FQNNGV. V was pared by 5 bases and J by 5 bases, with 18 bases between. The CDR3 extends over 15 amino acids. The CDR3 here is CASSPLRGRPYGYTF. CDR3 DNA sequence: TGTGCCAGCAGCCCGCTCAGGGGACGGCCTTATGGCTACACCTTC.

The rearrangement links TRBV6-5 to TRBJ1-1; D may be TRBD1 (6 bases). CDR1 is MNHEY and CDR2 is SVGAGI in the germline V gene. The CDR3 extends over 13 amino acids. With 3 bases removed from V and 5 bases from J, the gap between germline ends came to 10 bases. CDR3 nucleotides: TGTGCCAGCAGTTATGTAGGGGGAACTGAAGCTTTCTTT. Translated: CASSYVGGTEAFF.

This clone was seen once. V gene TRBV6-5 combines with J gene TRBJ1-6; perhaps TRBD1 as D (5 bases). With 2 bases removed from V and 5 bases from J, the gap between germline ends came to 10 bases. The CDR3 is 15 amino acids. Per the germline V gene, CDR1 is MNHEY and CDR2 is SVGAGI. The CDR3 is CASSYRQGHNSPLHF. As DNA, the CDR3 is TGTGCCAGCAGTTACCGTCAGGGCCATAATTCACCCCTCCACTTT.

V gene TRBV7-3 combines with J gene TRBJ1-1; a weak D match, TRBD1 (6 bases). Per the germline V gene, CDR1 is SGHTA and CDR2 is FQGTGA. The V and J ends lost 5 bases and 4 bases respectively, with 11 bases between them. This CDR3 contains 13 residues. The CDR3: CASSMTGLTEAFF. The CDR3 nucleotides are TGTGCCAGCAGCATGACAGGACTCACTGAAGCTTTCTTT.

The CDR3 loop is CASSPGQGRDGYTF. CDR3 sequence (DNA): TGTGCCAGCAGCCCCGGACAGGGTCGAGATGGCTACACCTTC. The chain uses TRBV7-9 and TRBJ1-2; 8 bases agree with TRBD1. Germline-derived CDR1 and CDR2 are SEHNR and FQNEAQ (reference sequence). The length of the CDR3 is 14 residues. V was pared by 5 bases and J by 6 bases, with 8 bases of the junction left unmatched.

The CDR3 loop is CASREDRTHTEAFF. CDR3 in DNA: TGTGCCAGTAGGGAGGACAGGACTCACACTGAAGCTTTCTTT. This chain uses TRBV19 with TRBJ1-1; 7 bases are a match to TRBD1. Germline CDR1 LNHDA, CDR2 SQIVND (reference sequence). The length of the CDR3 is 14 residues. V shed 6 bases, J shed 3 bases, and the junction held 7 bases outside the gene matches. Drawing the rest from reference TRBV19 and TRBJ1-1, the complete variable domain is DGGITQSPKYLFRKEGQNVTLSCEQNLNHDAMYWYRQDPGQGLRLIYYSQIVNDFQKGDIAEGYSVSREKKESFPLTVTSAQKNPTAFYLCASREDRTHTEAFFGQGTRLTVV.

The genes are TRBV12-5 and TRBJ1-5; unclear D gene. The V end was cut by 6 bases, the J end by 1 base, with 7 bases between. Germline values: CDR1 LGHNT, CDR2 FRNRAP. There are 13 residues in the CDR3. CDR3 DNA sequence: TGTGCTAGTGGCGTATTCAGCAATCAGCCCCAGCATTTT. The encoded protein is CASGVFSNQPQHF.